This T cell receptor beta chain appears in the sequencing data of a study of CD8 T cells in ankylosing spondylitis. TCR beta libraries were made by quantitative 5'-RACE with molecular barcodes. TCRdb re-derived calls from the 5' RACE reads in MiXCR, one entry per CDR3 protein. The sample has 500,000 to 650,000 distinct CDR3 sequences, roughly 5.2% seen once. General observations from the study: What appeared characteristic of ankylosing spondylitis blood was a TCR beta motif of eight highly homologous variants. Reports say disease-linked clones showed up significantly more in matched ankylosing spondylitis synovial fluid.

This clonotype has a count of ten or more. Its matching antigen is unknown. Looked up from germline, CDR1 is LGHNA and CDR2 is YSLEER. This CDR3 comprises 16 residues. Trimming shortened V by 5 bases and J by 0 bases, and 17 bases separated the two germline ends. The V and J genes are TRBV4-3 and TRBJ2-7; D is uncertain. Sequenced material: blood, either unsorted or a sorted T cell fraction (not recorded which). The TCR sequence derives from a male donor with ankylosing spondylitis. The CDR3 loop reads CASSSQPGPSSYEQYF. The DNA for the CDR3 is TGCGCCAGCAGCTCTCAACCGGGCCCTAGCTCCTACGAGCAGTACTTC.